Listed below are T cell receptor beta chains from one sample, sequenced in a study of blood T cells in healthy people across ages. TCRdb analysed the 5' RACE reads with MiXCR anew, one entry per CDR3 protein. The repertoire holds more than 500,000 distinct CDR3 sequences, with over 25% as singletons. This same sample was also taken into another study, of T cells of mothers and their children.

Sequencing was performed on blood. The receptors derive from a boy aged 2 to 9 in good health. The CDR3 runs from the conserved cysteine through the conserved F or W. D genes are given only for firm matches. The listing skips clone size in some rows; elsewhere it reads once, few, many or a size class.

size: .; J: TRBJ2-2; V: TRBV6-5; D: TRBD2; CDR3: CASSYSPSGGAGELFF; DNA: TGTGCCAGCAGTTACTCCCCTAGCGGGGGGGCCGGGGAGCTGTTTTTT
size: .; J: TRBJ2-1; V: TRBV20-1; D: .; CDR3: CSAIAFGYNEQFF; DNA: TGCAGTGCTATAGCGTTCGGGTACAATGAGCAGTTCTTC
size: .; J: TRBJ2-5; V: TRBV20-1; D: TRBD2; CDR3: CSASSLTSGGAETQYF; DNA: TGCAGTGCTAGCTCTCTCACTAGCGGGGGGGCGGAGACCCAGTACTTC
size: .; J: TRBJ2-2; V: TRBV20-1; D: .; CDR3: CSANPGRNTGELFF; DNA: TGCAGTGCGAACCCGGGACGGAACACCGGGGAGCTGTTTTTT
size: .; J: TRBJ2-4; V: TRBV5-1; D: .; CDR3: CASSLDGFGKNIQYF; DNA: TGCGCCAGCAGCTTGGATGGGTTTGGCAAAAACATTCAGTACTTC
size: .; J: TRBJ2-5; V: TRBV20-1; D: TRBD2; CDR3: CSGGGTRGETQYF; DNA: TGCAGTGGGGGAGGGACTAGGGGCGAGACCCAGTACTTC
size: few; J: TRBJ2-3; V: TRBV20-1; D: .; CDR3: CSASETPSTDTQYF; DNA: TGCAGTGCTTCCGAGACACCTAGCACAGATACGCAGTATTTT
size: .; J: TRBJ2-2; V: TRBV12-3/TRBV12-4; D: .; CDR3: CASSLWTANTGELFF; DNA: TGTGCCAGCAGTTTATGGACCGCGAACACCGGGGAGCTGTTTTTT
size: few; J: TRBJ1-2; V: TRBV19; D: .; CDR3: CASSPSVAGYTF; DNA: TGTGCCAGTAGTCCATCGGTAGCCGGCTACACCTTC
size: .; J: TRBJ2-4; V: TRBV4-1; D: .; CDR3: CASSQDRLGIAKNIQYF; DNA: TGCGCCAGCAGCCAGGACCGCTTGGGTATTGCCAAAAACATTCAGTACTTC
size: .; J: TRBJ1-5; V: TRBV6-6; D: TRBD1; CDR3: CASSYLRQGNQPQHF; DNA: TGTGCCAGCAGTTACCTGAGACAGGGTAATCAGCCCCAGCATTTT
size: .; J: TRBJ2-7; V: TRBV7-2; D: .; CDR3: CASSLRGVGRLFSYEQYF; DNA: TGTGCCAGCAGCTTAAGGGGTGTTGGGCGGCTGTTCTCCTACGAGCAGTACTTC
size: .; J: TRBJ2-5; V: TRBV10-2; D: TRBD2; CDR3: CASSSSGNAETQYF; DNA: TGCGCCAGCAGCTCTAGCGGGAACGCAGAGACCCAGTACTTC
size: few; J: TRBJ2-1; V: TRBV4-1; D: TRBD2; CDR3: CASSQHGLAGANEQFF; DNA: TGCGCCAGCAGCCAACACGGACTAGCGGGAGCGAATGAGCAGTTCTTC
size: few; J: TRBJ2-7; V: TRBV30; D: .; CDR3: CAWSGPPSTPAYEQYF; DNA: TGTGCCTGGAGTGGCCCCCCCTCGACACCAGCCTACGAGCAGTACTTC
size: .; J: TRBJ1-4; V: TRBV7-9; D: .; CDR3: CASSPGTGIENEKLFF; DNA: TGTGCCAGCAGCCCTGGGACCGGGATTGAGAATGAAAAACTGTTTTTT
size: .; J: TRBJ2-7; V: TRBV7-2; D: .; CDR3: CASSLQGPSYEQYF; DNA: TGTGCCAGCAGCCTACAGGGTCCTTCCTACGAGCAGTACTTC
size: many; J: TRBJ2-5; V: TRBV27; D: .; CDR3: CASSSEIQGRETQYF; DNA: TGTGCCAGCAGTTCCGAGATACAGGGAAGGGAGACCCAGTACTTC
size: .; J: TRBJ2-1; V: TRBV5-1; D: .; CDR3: CASSLRGLPHEQFF; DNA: TGCGCCAGCAGCTTGCGTGGACTTCCCCATGAGCAGTTCTTC
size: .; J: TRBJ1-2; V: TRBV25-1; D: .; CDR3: CASSVAGDNYGYTF; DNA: TGTGCCAGCAGCGTGGCAGGGGACAACTATGGCTACACCTTC
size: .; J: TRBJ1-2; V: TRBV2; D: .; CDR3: CASRATWQNGYTF; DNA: TGTGCCAGCAGGGCCACATGGCAGAATGGCTACACCTTC
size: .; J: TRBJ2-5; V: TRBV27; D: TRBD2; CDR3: CASSPRTSRNQETQYF; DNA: TGTGCCAGCAGTCCCAGGACTAGCAGGAACCAAGAGACCCAGTACTTC
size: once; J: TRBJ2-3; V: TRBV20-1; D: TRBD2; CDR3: CSARPPLAGVTDTQYF; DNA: TGCAGTGCTAGACCCCCGCTAGCGGGAGTGACAGATACGCAGTATTTT
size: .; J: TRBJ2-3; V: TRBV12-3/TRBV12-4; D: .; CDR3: CASSLTPDAQYF; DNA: TGTGCCAGCAGTTTGACCCCAGATGCGCAGTATTTT
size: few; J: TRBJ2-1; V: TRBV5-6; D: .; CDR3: CASSLVGNTNEQFF; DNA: TGTGCCAGCAGCTTGGTGGGGAACACGAATGAGCAGTTCTTC
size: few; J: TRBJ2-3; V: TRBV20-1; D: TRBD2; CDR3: CSASGLAGRLADTQYF; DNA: TGCAGTGCCTCGGGACTAGCGGGGCGCTTGGCAGATACGCAGTATTTT
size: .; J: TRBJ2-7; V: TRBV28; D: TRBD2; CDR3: CASRLTSGMYEQYF; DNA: TGTGCCAGCAGGCTGACTAGCGGGATGTACGAGCAGTACTTC
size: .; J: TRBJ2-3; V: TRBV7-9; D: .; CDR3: CASSLALIASDTQYF; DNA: TGTGCCAGCAGCTTAGCGCTCATAGCATCAGATACGCAGTATTTT
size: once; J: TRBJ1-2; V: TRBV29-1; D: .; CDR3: CSVGRRQDYGYTF; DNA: TGCAGCGTTGGTCGTCGTCAGGACTATGGCTACACCTTC
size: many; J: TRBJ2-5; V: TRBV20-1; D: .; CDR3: CSATAEGRQETQYF; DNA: TGCAGTGCCACAGCAGAGGGACGGCAAGAGACCCAGTACTTC
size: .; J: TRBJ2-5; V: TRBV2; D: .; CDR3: CASSERGLQETQYF; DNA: TGTGCCAGCAGTGAACGGGGGCTCCAAGAGACCCAGTACTTC
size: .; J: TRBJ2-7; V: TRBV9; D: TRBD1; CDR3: CASSEGRTGVYEQYF; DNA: TGTGCCAGCAGCGAGGGAAGGACAGGGGTCTACGAGCAGTACTTC
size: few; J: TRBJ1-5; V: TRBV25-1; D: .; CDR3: CASGHGQPQHF; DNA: TGTGCCAGCGGCCACGGTCAGCCCCAGCATTTT
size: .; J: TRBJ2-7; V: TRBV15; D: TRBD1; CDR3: CATSRATGGSYEQYF; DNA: TGTGCCACCAGCAGAGCGACAGGGGGATCCTACGAGCAGTACTTC
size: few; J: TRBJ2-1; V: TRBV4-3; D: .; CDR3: CASSQDGYKQFF; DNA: TGCGCCAGCAGCCAAGACGGCTACAAGCAGTTCTTC